The 27 T cell receptor beta chains listed next were all sequenced from one sample in a study of T cells in Graves' hyperthyroidism and ophthalmopathy. Amplification targeted TCR beta CDR3 regions from RNA transcripts. A set of HTBI primers served as the primers for a first-round RT-PCR of the TCR CDR3. MiXCR, applied by TCRdb to the multiplex PCR reads, yields one record per CDR3 protein. This table has some 510,000 distinct CDR3 sequences, less than 25% appearing once. Sample: blood. These receptors all stem from a young man with Graves' hyperthyroidism.

V is TRBV7-2 and J is TRBJ2-7; D is undetermined. Germline CDR1 and CDR2: SGHTA and FQGNSA. The CDR3 length is 14 residues. The V end was cut by 5 bases, the J end by 3 bases, with 14 bases between. This CDR3 reads CASSRYSSSYEQYF. DNA of the CDR3: TGTGCCAGCAGCCGGTACAGTAGCAGCTACGAGCAGTACTTC.

This clonotype was seen a handful of times. The chain links TRBV6-1 to TRBJ1-5; D gene uncertain. The CDR3 consists of 15 residues. Per the germline V gene, CDR1 is MNHNS and CDR2 is SASEGT. Trimming shortened V by 1 base and J by 1 base, and 8 bases separated the two germline ends. The CDR3 protein is CASSEEYVSNQPQHF. In DNA, the CDR3 is TGTGCCAGCAGTGAAGAATACGTGAGCAATCAGCCCCAGCATTTT.

This clonotype was seen at least ten times. The chain combines TRBV5-1 with TRBJ2-5; no clear D. Trimming left V 6 bases short and J 5 bases short, with 8 bases between. CDR3 length equals 11 residues. CDR1 and CDR2 from the germline V gene are SGHRS and YFSETQ. CDR3 in DNA: TGCGCCAGCACCCATGGGGAGACCCAGTACTTC. Amino acid sequence: CASTHGETQYF.

This clonotype has ten or more counts. The rearrangement uses TRBV12-3 or TRBV12-4 and TRBJ2-5; D is unclear. The V end lost 4 bases, the J end lost 4 bases, and 7 bases lay between the germline ends. CDR3 length equals 12 residues. The CDR3 reads CASSSWGETQYF. As DNA, the CDR3 is TGTGCCAGCAGTTCCTGGGGAGAGACCCAGTACTTC.

The chain recombines TRBV29-1 with TRBJ1-2, with D uncertain. There are 11 residues in the CDR3. Germline V gene data show CDR1 as SQVTM and CDR2 as ANQGSEA. V was trimmed by 6 bases and J by 5 bases, leaving 10 bases between them. The CDR3 region has the DNA TGCAGCGTATGGCAGAAATATGGCTACACCTTC. This encodes CSVWQKYGYTF. Full variable domain (remainder filled in from reference TRBV29-1 and TRBJ1-2): SAVISQKPSRDICQRGTSLTIQCQVDSQVTMMFWYRQQPGQSLTLIATANQGSEATYESGFVIDKFPISRPNLTFSTLTVSNMSPEDSSIYLCSVWQKYGYTFGSGTRLTVV.

The V call is TRBV6-1, the J call TRBJ1-1, with 8 bases lining up with TRBD1. The V segment lost 7 bases and the J segment 4 bases; nucleotides outside the gene matches: 2. The CDR3 is 12 residues long. Looked up from germline, CDR1 is MNHNS and CDR2 is SASEGT. The CDR3 DNA is TGTGCCAGCACGACAGGGGTCACTGAAGCTTTCTTT. Its protein product is CASTTGVTEAFF.

The V and J genes are TRBV19 and TRBJ1-2; tentative D call: TRBD1 (6 bases). V was pared by 5 bases and J by 4 bases, with 14 bases between. The CDR3 length is 14 residues. Germline-derived CDR1 and CDR2 are LNHDA and SQIVND (reference sequence). This CDR3 is CASSARGKIYGYTF. The CDR3 DNA sequence: TGTGCCAGTAGTGCCAGGGGAAAAATCTATGGCTACACCTTC. The full variable domain, in which reference TRBV19 and TRBJ1-2 provide the parts outside the CDR3, is DGGITQSPKYLFRKEGQNVTLSCEQNLNHDAMYWYRQDPGQGLRLIYYSQIVNDFQKGDIAEGYSVSREKKESFPLTVTSAQKNPTAFYLCASSARGKIYGYTFGSGTRLTVV.

CDR3 bases: TGTGCCACCAGCAGGGATAGGGACAGCGAGAACACCGGGGAGCTGTTTTTT. Translated, it gives CATSRDRDSENTGELFF. V is TRBV15 and J is TRBJ2-2; 7 nucleotides line up with TRBD1. The CDR3 is 17 amino acids. The V gene's germline CDR1 is LNHNV and CDR2 YYDKDF (reference sequence). Trimming took 3 bases from V and 1 from J; bases not matched to a gene: 8. Full variable domain (outside the CDR3, taken from reference TRBV15 and TRBJ2-2): DAMVIQNPRYQVTQFGKPVTLSCSQTLNHNVMYWYQQKSSQAPKLLFHYYDKDFNNEADTPDNFQSRRPNTSFCFLDIRSPGLGDTAMYLCATSRDRDSENTGELFFGEGSRLTVL.

This clonotype occurred many times. V and J are TRBV15 and TRBJ1-5; D is ambiguous. Germline lookup yields CDR1 LNHNV and CDR2 YYDKDF (reference sequence). V was shortened by 0 bases and J by 0 bases, with 6 bases between the two germline ends. The CDR3 sequence is 15 residues long. The DNA for the CDR3 is TGTGCCACCAGCAGAGATCGATATAGCAATCAGCCCCAGCATTTT. Protein sequence: CATSRDRYSNQPQHF. Filled out from reference TRBV15 and TRBJ1-5, the complete variable domain reads DAMVIQNPRYQVTQFGKPVTLSCSQTLNHNVMYWYQQKSSQAPKLLFHYYDKDFNNEADTPDNFQSRRPNTSFCFLDIRSPGLGDTAMYLCATSRDRYSNQPQHFGDGTRLSIL.

The V and J genes are TRBV6-7 and TRBJ1-1, with a possible D match to TRBD1 (5 bases). TRBV6-7 is reported as an ORF; its role is uncertain. This CDR3 comprises 14 residues. The CDR3 is CVGFRDSLNTEAFF. Here the CDR3 DNA reads TGTGTCGGTTTTAGGGACTCCCTGAACACTGAAGCTTTCTTT.

This clonotype was counted at least ten times. This chain joins TRBV6-1 and TRBJ1-5, with D possibly matching TRBD1 (5 bases). CDR3 length: 15 amino acids. Germline V CDR1 and CDR2: MNHNS, SASEGT. The V gene lost 6 bases and the J gene lost 1 base, with 13 bases spanning the gap. For the CDR3, the DNA is TGTGCCAGCAGGCAGGGTCCCGTAAGCAATCAGCCCCAGCATTTT. Amino acid sequence: CASRQGPVSNQPQHF.

This clonotype occurred many times. The chain has TRBV24-1 and TRBJ2-5; the match to TRBD1 covers 7 bases. CDR1 and CDR2 from the germline V gene are KGHDR and SFDVKD. The CDR3 runs to 14 residues. J lost 4 bases, V lost 4 bases, and 5 bases had no gene match. In DNA, the CDR3 is TGTGCCACCAGTGAGCGCCGGGACAGAGAGACCCAGTACTTC. This translates into CATSERRDRETQYF.

This clonotype has more than one count but fewer than ten. V is TRBV3-1 and J is TRBJ1-5; D is undetermined. Trimming took off 2 bases at V and 7 bases at J, with 12 bases between the two ends. The germline V gene has CDR1 LGHDT and CDR2 YNNKEL (reference sequence). The CDR3 length is 14 residues. In DNA, the CDR3 is TGTGCCAGCAGCCAATCCGGGCAGCTCCAGCCCCAGCATTTT. Its protein is CASSQSGQLQPQHF.

V usage is TRBV7-2 and J usage is TRBJ2-5; no definite D call. This CDR3 has 14 residues. CDR1 SGHTA and CDR2 FQGNSA come from the germline V gene. The germline V and J ends were trimmed by 1 base and 5 bases, with 11 bases remaining between them. CDR3 DNA: TGTGCCAGCAGCTTAGTCCGGCTTATGGAGACCCAGTACTTC. It translates to CASSLVRLMETQYF. The complete variable domain, with remaining parts taken from reference TRBV7-2 and TRBJ2-5, reads GAGVSQSPSNKVTEKGKDVELRCDPISGHTALYWYRQSLGQGLEFLIYFQGNSAPDKSGLPSDRFSAERTGGSVSTLTIQRTQQEDSAVYLCASSLVRLMETQYFGPGTRLLVL.

The table lists this clonotype with a few counts. The chain combines TRBV6-5 with TRBJ1-1, with D possibly TRBD1 on 5 matching bases. Germline CDR1 and CDR2: MNHEY and SVGAGI. The length of the CDR3 is 17 residues. The V end was cut by 2 bases, the J end by 1 base, with 17 bases between. Here the CDR3 DNA reads TGTGCCAGCAGTTACCCGGGACTGACGTCCCCGAACACTGAAGCTTTCTTT. Amino acid sequence: CASSYPGLTSPNTEAFF.

This clonotype was detected ten times or more. The rearrangement links TRBV15 to TRBJ2-7; TRBD2 aligns across 7 bases. J lost 1 base, V lost 0 bases, and 6 bases had no gene match. CDR1 is LNHNV and CDR2 is YYDKDF in the germline V gene (reference sequence). This CDR3 region has 16 residues. This CDR3 reads CATSRDSGGVSYEQYF. The CDR3 DNA sequence: TGTGCCACCAGCAGAGATTCTGGGGGGGTATCCTACGAGCAGTACTTC.

Turning to this clonotype: A much larger clonotype is one base distant, so this may be a read error. The rearrangement joins TRBV6-1 to TRBJ2-7, with 8 bases lining up with TRBD1. The CDR3 has 14 amino acids. The germline gives CDR1 MNHNS, CDR2 SASEGT. The CDR3 DNA follows: TGTGCCAGCAGAGGACAGGGCACCTCCTACGAGCAGCACTTC. Its protein product is CASRGQGTSYEQHF.

This clonotype was detected a few times. The chain combines TRBV20-1 with TRBJ2-5, with D perhaps being TRBD1 or TRBD2 (6 bases each). The V and J ends lost 5 bases and 3 bases respectively, with 19 bases between them. Germline CDR1 DFQATT, CDR2 SNEGSKA (reference sequence). The CDR3 is 15 amino acids. The CDR3, as DNA: TGCAGTGCTCAAGTGCAGGGGACTGGAAAAGAGACCCAGTACTTC. The encoded protein is CSAQVQGTGKETQYF.

This clonotype was observed at least ten times. The rearrangement uses TRBV5-6 and TRBJ2-5; either TRBD1 or TRBD2 may fit D (6 bases each). The CDR3 has 15 residues. Trimming removed 0 bases at V and 4 bases at J, with 13 bases between. CDR1 and CDR2 from the germline V gene are SGHDT and YYEEEE. The CDR3 is CASSLVGAAGETQYF. CDR3 DNA: TGTGCCAGCAGCTTGGTGGGGGCAGCGGGAGAGACCCAGTACTTC. Full variable domain (rest looked up from reference TRBV5-6 and TRBJ2-5): DAGVTQSPTHLIKTRGQQVTLRCSPKSGHDTVSWYQQALGQGPQFIFQYYEEEERQRGNFPDRFSGHQFPNYSSELNVNALLLGDSALYLCASSLVGAAGETQYFGPGTRLLVL.

The V and J genes are TRBV20-1 and TRBJ2-3; TRBD1 matches at 7 bases. Losses at the gene ends were 1 base for V and 3 bases for J; bases not matched to a gene: 7. Germline V gene sequence: CDR1 DFQATT, CDR2 SNEGSKA (reference sequence). The length of the CDR3 is 15 residues. The CDR3 loop reads CSARGGGTITDTQYF. The CDR3, as DNA: TGCAGTGCTAGAGGAGGGGGCACTATTACAGATACGCAGTATTTT.

In its sample, this clonotype was seen a few times. This rearrangement joins TRBV18 to TRBJ2-1; TRBD2 is a possible D gene (6 bases). CDR3 length: 12 amino acids. Looked up from germline, CDR1 is KGHSH and CDR2 is LQKENI. V was shortened by 2 bases and J by 8 bases, with 7 bases between the two germline ends. The CDR3 bases are TGTGCCAGCTCACCAACGGGGGATGAGCAGTTCTTC. Encoded protein: CASSPTGDEQFF.

At least ten counts were recorded for this clonotype. The chain uses TRBV4-2 and TRBJ1-1; D is perhaps TRBD1 (5 bases). Per germline, CDR1 LGHNA and CDR2 YNFKEQ. The length of the CDR3 is 16 residues. Trimming took off 2 bases at V and 1 base at J, with 14 bases between the two ends. The CDR3, as DNA: TGTGCCAGCAGCCAATACTGGGACGGGCGGAACACTGAAGCTTTCTTT. Amino acids: CASSQYWDGRNTEAFF.

The chain combines TRBV6-2 or TRBV6-3 with TRBJ2-7, with 14 bases lining up with TRBD2. Germline V CDR1 and CDR2: MNHEY, SVGEGT. The CDR3 is 19 residues long. V trimming: 6 bases; J trimming: 0 bases; junction bases outside the gene matches: 13. CDR3 bases: TGTGCCAGCAGACGCCCGGGACTAGCGGGAGATGGGGGCTCCTACGAGCAGTACTTC. This gives the protein CASRRPGLAGDGGSYEQYF.

This clonotype appeared many times. This chain uses TRBV28 with TRBJ1-2; D is possibly TRBD1 (5 bases). Germline V gene sequence: CDR1 MDHEN, CDR2 SYDVKM. V lost 5 bases and J 7 bases, leaving 11 bases between the germline ends. The CDR3 runs to 12 residues. Here the CDR3 DNA reads TGTGCCAGCAGTCCCCCAGGGCTTGGCTACACCTTC. Residues: CASSPPGLGYTF.

This clonotype was counted a few times. This chain links TRBV5-5 with TRBJ2-7; D is undetermined. With 4 bases removed from V and 4 bases from J, the gap between germline ends came to 15 bases. CDR1 is SGHKS and CDR2 is YYEKEE in the germline V gene (reference sequence). The CDR3 spans 14 residues. The CDR3 DNA reads TGTGCCAGCAGCCCGGACGCATTTCTTTACGAGCAGTACTTC. It codes for CASSPDAFLYEQYF.

This clonotype was seen at least ten times. The chain employs TRBV6-1 and TRBJ1-2; D remains unclear. The CDR3 has 15 residues. Trimming stripped 3 bases from V and 1 base from J, with 12 bases between. The germline V gene encodes CDR1 MNHNS and CDR2 SASEGT. The CDR3 DNA sequence: TGTGCCAGCAGTGACTTCACGGGGATTAACTATGGCTACACCTTC. Translated: CASSDFTGINYGYTF.

The table lists this clonotype with many counts. V gene TRBV5-8 combines with J gene TRBJ1-3; D unresolved. V lost 5 bases and J lost 0, with 9 bases in between. Germline CDR1 is SGHTS and CDR2 is YDEGEE. The CDR3 contains 14 residues. The CDR3 loop is CASRTVFSGNTIYF. CDR3 in DNA: TGTGCCAGCAGAACAGTGTTCTCTGGAAACACCATATATTTT.